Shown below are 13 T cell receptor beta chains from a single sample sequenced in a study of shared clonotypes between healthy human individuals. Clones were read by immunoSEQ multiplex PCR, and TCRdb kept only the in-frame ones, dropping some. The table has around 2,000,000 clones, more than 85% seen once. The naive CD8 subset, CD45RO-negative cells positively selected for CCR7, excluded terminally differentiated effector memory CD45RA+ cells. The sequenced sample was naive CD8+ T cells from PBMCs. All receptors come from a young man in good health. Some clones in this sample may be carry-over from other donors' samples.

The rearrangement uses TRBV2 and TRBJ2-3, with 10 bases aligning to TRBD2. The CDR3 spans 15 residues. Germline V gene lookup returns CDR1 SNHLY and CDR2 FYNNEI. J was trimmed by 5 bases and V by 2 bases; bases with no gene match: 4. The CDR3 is CASSETSGILDTQYF. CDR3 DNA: TGTGCCAGCAGTGAAACTAGCGGGATTTTAGATACGCAGTATTTT.

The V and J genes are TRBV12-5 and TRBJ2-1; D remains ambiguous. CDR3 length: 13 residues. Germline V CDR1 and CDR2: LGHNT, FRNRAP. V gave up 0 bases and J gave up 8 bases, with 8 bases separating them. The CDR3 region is CASGLVDGYEQFF. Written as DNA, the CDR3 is TGTGCTAGTGGTTTGGTCGACGGATATGAGCAGTTCTTC.

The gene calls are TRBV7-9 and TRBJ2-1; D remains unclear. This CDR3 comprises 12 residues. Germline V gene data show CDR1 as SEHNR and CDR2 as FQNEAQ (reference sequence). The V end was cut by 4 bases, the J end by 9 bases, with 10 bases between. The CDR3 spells CASSSLAREQFF. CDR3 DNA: TGTGCCAGCAGCTCCCTGGCTCGTGAGCAGTTCTTC.

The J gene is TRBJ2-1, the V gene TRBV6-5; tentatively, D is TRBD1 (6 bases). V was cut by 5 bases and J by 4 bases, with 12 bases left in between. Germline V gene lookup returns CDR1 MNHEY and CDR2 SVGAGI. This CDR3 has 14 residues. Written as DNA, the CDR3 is TGTGCCAGCAGTCAAATGGGGGCTTACAATGAGCAGTTCTTC. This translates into CASSQMGAYNEQFF.

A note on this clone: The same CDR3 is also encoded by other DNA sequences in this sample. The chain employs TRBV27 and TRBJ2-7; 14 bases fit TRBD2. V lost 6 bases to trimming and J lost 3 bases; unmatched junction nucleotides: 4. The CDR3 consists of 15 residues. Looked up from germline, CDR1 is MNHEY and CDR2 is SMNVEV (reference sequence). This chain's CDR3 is CASSFGTSGSYEQYF. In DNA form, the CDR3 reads TGTGCCAGCAGCTTCGGGACTAGCGGGAGCTACGAGCAGTACTTC.

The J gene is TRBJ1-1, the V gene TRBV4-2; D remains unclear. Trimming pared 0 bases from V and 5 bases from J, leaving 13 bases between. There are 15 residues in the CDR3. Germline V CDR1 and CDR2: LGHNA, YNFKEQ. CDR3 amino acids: CASSQDLSVRTEAFF. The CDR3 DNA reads TGTGCCAGCAGCCAAGATCTTTCGGTCCGAACTGAAGCTTTCTTT.

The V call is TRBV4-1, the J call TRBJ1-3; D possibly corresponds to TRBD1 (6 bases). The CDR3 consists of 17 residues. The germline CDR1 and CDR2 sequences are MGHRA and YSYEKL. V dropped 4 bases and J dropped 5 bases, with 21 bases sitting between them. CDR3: CASSPSQGFSSRNTIYF. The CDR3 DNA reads TGCGCCAGCAGCCCCTCACAGGGTTTTAGTTCCCGAAACACCATATATTTT.

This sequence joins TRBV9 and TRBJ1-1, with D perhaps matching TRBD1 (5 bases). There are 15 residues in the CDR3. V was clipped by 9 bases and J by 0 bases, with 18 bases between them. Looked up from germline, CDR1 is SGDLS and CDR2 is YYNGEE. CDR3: CAIPRAGRLNTEAFF. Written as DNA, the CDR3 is TGTGCCATCCCACGCGCGGGGCGGTTGAACACTGAAGCTTTCTTT.

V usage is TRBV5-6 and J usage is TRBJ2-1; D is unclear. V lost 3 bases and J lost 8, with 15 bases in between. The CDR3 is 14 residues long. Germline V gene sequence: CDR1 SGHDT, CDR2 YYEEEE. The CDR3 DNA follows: TGTGCCAGCAGCTCTCACTATATATGGGATGAGCAGTTCTTC. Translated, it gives CASSSHYIWDEQFF.

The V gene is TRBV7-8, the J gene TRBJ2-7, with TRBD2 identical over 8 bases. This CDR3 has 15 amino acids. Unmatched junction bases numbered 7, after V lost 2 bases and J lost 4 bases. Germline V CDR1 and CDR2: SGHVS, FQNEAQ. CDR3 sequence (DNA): TGTGCCAGCAGCTTATGGGCTAGCGGGCTATACGAGCAGTACTTC. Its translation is CASSLWASGLYEQYF.

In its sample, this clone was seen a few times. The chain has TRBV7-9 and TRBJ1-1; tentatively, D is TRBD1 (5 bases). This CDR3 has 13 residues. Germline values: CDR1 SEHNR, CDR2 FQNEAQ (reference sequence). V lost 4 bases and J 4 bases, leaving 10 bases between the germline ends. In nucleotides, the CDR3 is TGTGCCAGCAGCTCGAGGGGCCGCACTGAAGCTTTCTTT. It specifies CASSSRGRTEAFF.

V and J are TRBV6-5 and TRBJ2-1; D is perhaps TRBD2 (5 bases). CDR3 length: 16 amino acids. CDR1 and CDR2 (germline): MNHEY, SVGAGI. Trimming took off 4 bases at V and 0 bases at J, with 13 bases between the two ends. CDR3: CASSFKTGSSYNEQFF. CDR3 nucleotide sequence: TGTGCCAGCAGTTTCAAGACTGGGAGCTCCTACAATGAGCAGTTCTTC.

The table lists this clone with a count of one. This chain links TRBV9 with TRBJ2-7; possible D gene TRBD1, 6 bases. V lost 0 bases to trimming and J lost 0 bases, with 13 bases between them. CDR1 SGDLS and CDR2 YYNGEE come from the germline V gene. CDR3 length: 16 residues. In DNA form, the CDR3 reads TGTGCCAGCAGCGTAGCTAGAGAGGACAGCTCCTACGAGCAGTACTTC. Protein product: CASSVAREDSSYEQYF.